Each of the 16 T cell receptor beta chains below was sequenced from the same sample in a study of blood T cell repertoires in COVID-19. The repertoire was sequenced with immunoSEQ multiplex PCR; TCRdb's copy has only in-frame clones and lacks some. In the table there are 95,000 to 150,000 clones, more than 80% of which are singletons. The sequenced sample was peripheral blood. These receptors were obtained from a middle-aged man with acute or convalescent COVID-19.

The chain has TRBV18 and TRBJ1-1; 8 bases match TRBD1. CDR3 length: 16 amino acids. Per the germline V gene, CDR1 is KGHSH and CDR2 is LQKENI. The ends lost 4 bases at V and 1 base at J; junction bases unmatched: 8. DNA for the CDR3: TGTGCCAGCTCACAATCGATTGGACAGGGGAACACTGAAGCTTTCTTT. Translated: CASSQSIGQGNTEAFF.

The chain has TRBV5-6 and TRBJ2-7; maybe TRBD2 (6 bases). V was pared by 0 bases and J by 3 bases, with 19 bases between. The germline V gene encodes CDR1 SGHDT and CDR2 YYEEEE. The CDR3 has 17 residues. The chain's CDR3 is CASSLGATQEGLYEQYF. CDR3 bases: TGTGCCAGCAGCTTGGGCGCAACCCAGGAGGGACTCTACGAGCAGTACTTC.

This chain joins TRBV11-2 and TRBJ2-2; the D gene is possibly TRBD1 (5 bases). This CDR3 has 13 amino acids. The V end lost 5 bases, the J end lost 4 bases, and 8 bases lay between the germline ends. The germline gives CDR1 SGHAT, CDR2 FQNNGV. CDR3 sequence: CASSVTVTGELFF. The DNA of the CDR3 is TGTGCCAGCAGCGTGACAGTCACCGGGGAGCTGTTTTTT.

The CDR3 nucleotides are TGTGCCAGCCGGGACTCTAACTATGGCTACACCTTC. This codes for CASRDSNYGYTF. V gene TRBV2 combines with J gene TRBJ1-2; D might be TRBD1 (5 bases). The CDR3 sequence is 12 residues long. The germline CDR1 and CDR2 sequences are SNHLY and FYNNEI. V gave up 8 bases and J gave up 0 bases, with 7 bases separating them. Drawing the rest from reference TRBV2 and TRBJ1-2, the complete variable domain is EPEVTQTPSHQVTQMGQEVILRCVPISNHLYFYWYRQILGQKVEFLVSFYNNEISEKSEIFDDQFSVERPDGSNFTLKIRSTKLEDSAMYFCASRDSNYGYTFGSGTRLTVV.

V gene TRBV14 combines with J gene TRBJ2-7; 15 bases match TRBD2. V shed 4 bases and J 3 bases; nucleotides not matched to a gene: 7. The CDR3 is 17 residues long. The germline CDR1 and CDR2 sequences are SGHDN and FVKESK. The CDR3 DNA reads TGTGCCAGCAGCCCTGGACTAGCGGGAGGGGATCGCTACGAGCAGTACTTC. Residues: CASSPGLAGGDRYEQYF.

The rearrangement joins TRBV7-8 to TRBJ2-7, with D perhaps matching TRBD2 (6 bases). Per germline, CDR1 SGHVS and CDR2 FQNEAQ. V dropped 1 base and J dropped 2 bases, with 9 bases sitting between them. The CDR3 runs 14 residues. The CDR3 region has the DNA TGTGCCAGCAGCTTAGTCCGGGGGACCTACGAGCAGTACTTC. Translating gives CASSLVRGTYEQYF. The variable domain in full, with the rest retrieved from reference TRBV7-8 and TRBJ2-7, is GAGVSQSPRYKVAKRGQDVALRCDPISGHVSLFWYQQALGQGPEFLTYFQNEAQLDKSGLPSDRFFAERPEGSVSTLKIQRTQQEDSAVYLCASSLVRGTYEQYFGPGTRLTVT.

CDR3 protein: CASSVAEEYNEQFF. CDR3 DNA: TGTGCCAGCAGCGTAGCTGAGGAATACAATGAGCAGTTCTTC. The chain is built from TRBV9 and TRBJ2-1; unclear D gene. V was clipped by 0 bases and J by 4 bases, with 8 bases between them. The CDR3 runs to 14 residues. Germline assignment: CDR1 SGDLS and CDR2 YYNGEE. The full variable domain, rest sourced from reference TRBV9 and TRBJ2-1, is DSGVTQTPKHLITATGQRVTLRCSPRSGDLSVYWYQQSLDQGLQFLIQYYNGEERAKGNILERFSAQQFPDLHSELNLSSLELGDSALYFCASSVAEEYNEQFFGPGTRLTVL.

V usage is TRBV30 and J usage is TRBJ1-5, with D possibly being TRBD1 (6 bases). This CDR3 is 13 amino acids long. Germline-derived CDR1 and CDR2 are GTSNPN and SVGIG (reference sequence). V lost 4 bases and J lost 1, with 8 bases in between. For the CDR3, the DNA is TGTGCCTGGAACAGGGTGAGCAATCAGCCCCAGCATTTT. This gives the protein CAWNRVSNQPQHF.

The gene calls are TRBV2 and TRBJ1-2; no definite D call. Per germline, CDR1 SNHLY and CDR2 FYNNEI. The germline V and J ends were trimmed by 6 bases and 3 bases, with 14 bases remaining between them. This CDR3 is 14 amino acids long. CDR3 sequence: CASSPDPGYYGYTF. The CDR3 region has the DNA TGTGCCAGCAGCCCGGACCCGGGGTACTATGGCTACACCTTC.

V is TRBV5-4 and J is TRBJ2-7; a weak D match, TRBD1 (5 bases). With 3 bases removed from V and 2 bases from J, the gap between germline ends came to 12 bases. CDR1 and CDR2 (germline): SGHNT, YYREEE (reference sequence). The CDR3 contains 14 residues. The DNA of the CDR3 is TGTGCCAGCAGCTCGGCAGGGAAAGCCTACGAGCAGTACTTC. Translation gives CASSSAGKAYEQYF.

This clone was picked up a small number of times. The rearrangement uses TRBV11-3 and TRBJ2-7; 7 bases map to TRBD1. In germline, CDR1 is SGHNT, CDR2 YENEEA. The CDR3 covers 13 residues. The V segment lost 5 bases and the J segment 5 bases; nucleotides outside the gene matches: 6. The CDR3 loop reads CASSVSTGNEQYF. DNA for the CDR3: TGTGCCAGCAGCGTTTCGACAGGGAACGAGCAGTACTTC.

This chain links TRBV11-2 with TRBJ2-1, with 14 bases fitting TRBD2. This CDR3 region has 17 residues. V shed 6 bases and J 3 bases; nucleotides not matched to a gene: 7. CDR1 is SGHAT and CDR2 is FQNNGV in the germline V gene. In DNA form, the CDR3 reads TGTGCCAGCAGGGGAGGGACTAGCGGGGGCCACTACAATGAGCAGTTCTTC. It encodes CASRGGTSGGHYNEQFF.

This clone was observed once. The chain carries TRBV27 and TRBJ2-1, with D possibly matching TRBD2 (6 bases). Germline CDR1 reads MNHEY; CDR2 reads SMNVEV (reference sequence). The CDR3 is 17 residues long. Trimming took off 8 bases at V and 2 bases at J, with 22 bases between the two ends. The CDR3 region has the DNA TGTGCCAGCTGGCCCCTAGGGGCGGGAAGGGCCTACAATGAGCAGTTCTTC. It yields the protein CASWPLGAGRAYNEQFF.

The chain combines TRBV18 with TRBJ2-3, with TRBD2 identical over 8 bases. Germline loops: CDR1 KGHSH, CDR2 LQKENI. This CDR3 contains 16 residues. J gave up 4 bases and V 3 bases, and 9 bases lay outside the gene matches. In DNA, the CDR3 is TGTGCCAGCTCACCCGGGGGGGCCAGTTTGCCAGATACGCAGTATTTT. Protein: CASSPGGASLPDTQYF.

The chain uses TRBV19 and TRBJ1-2; a possible D gene is TRBD1 (5 bases). CDR3 length: 12 residues. V gave up 4 bases and J gave up 11 bases, with 14 bases separating them. Germline V CDR1 and CDR2: LNHDA, SQIVND (reference sequence). The CDR3 protein is CASSTKPRGYTF. The CDR3 DNA is TGTGCCAGTAGTACCAAGCCTAGGGGATACACCTTC.

The chain is built from TRBV10-3 and TRBJ1-6; TRBD1 is a possible D gene (5 bases). V shed 6 bases and J shed 5 bases, with 11 bases lying between them. The germline V gene encodes CDR1 ENHRY and CDR2 SYGVKD. The CDR3 is made up of 14 amino acids. The CDR3 sequence is CAISGAGDNSPLHF. The CDR3 region has the DNA TGTGCCATCAGCGGGGCGGGGGATAATTCACCCCTCCACTTT.